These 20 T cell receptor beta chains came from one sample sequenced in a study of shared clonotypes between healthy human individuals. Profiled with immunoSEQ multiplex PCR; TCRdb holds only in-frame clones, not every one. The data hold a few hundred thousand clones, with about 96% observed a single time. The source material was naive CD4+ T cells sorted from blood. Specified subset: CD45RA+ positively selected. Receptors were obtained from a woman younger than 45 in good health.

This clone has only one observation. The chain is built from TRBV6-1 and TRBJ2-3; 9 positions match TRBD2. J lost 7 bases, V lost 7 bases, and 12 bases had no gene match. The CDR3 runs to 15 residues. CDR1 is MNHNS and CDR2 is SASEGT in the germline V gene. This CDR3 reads CASIEGLASPNTQYF. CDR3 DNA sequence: TGTGCCAGCATCGAGGGACTAGCATCGCCAAATACGCAGTATTTT.

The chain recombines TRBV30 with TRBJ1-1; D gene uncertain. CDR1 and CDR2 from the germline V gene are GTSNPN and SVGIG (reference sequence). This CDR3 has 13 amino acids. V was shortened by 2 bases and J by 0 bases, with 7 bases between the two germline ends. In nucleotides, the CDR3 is TGTGCCTGGAGTAGGACCGTGAACACTGAAGCTTTCTTT. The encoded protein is CAWSRTVNTEAFF.

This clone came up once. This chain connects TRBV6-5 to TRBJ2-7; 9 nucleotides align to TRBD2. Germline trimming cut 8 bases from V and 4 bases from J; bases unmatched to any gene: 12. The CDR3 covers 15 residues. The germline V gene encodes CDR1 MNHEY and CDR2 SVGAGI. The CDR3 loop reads CASGAGGLLMYEQYF. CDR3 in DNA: TGTGCCAGCGGGGCGGGAGGGTTGTTAATGTACGAGCAGTACTTC.

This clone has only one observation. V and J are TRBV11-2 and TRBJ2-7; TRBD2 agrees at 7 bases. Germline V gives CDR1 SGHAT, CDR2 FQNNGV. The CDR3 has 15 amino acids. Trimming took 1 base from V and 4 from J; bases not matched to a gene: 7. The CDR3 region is CASSLGPGAGYEQYF. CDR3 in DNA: TGTGCCAGCAGCTTAGGCCCGGGAGCGGGATACGAGCAGTACTTC. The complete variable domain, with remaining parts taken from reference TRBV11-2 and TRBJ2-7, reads EAGVAQSPRYKIIEKRQSVAFWCNPISGHATLYWYQQILGQGPKLLIQFQNNGVVDDSQLPKDRFSAERLKGVDSTLKIQPAKLEDSAVYLCASSLGPGAGYEQYFGPGTRLTVT.

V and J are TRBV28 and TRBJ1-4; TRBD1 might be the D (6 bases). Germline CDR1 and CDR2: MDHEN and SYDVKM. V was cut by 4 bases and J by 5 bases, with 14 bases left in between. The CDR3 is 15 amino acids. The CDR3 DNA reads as TGTGCCAGCAGTTCGAGTGGGGGGGCGAATGAAAAACTGTTTTTT. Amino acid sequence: CASSSSGGANEKLFF.

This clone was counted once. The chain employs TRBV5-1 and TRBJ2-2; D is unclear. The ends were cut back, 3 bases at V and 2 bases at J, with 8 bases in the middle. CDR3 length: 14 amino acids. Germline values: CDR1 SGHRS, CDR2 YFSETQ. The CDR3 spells CASSSTPNTGELFF. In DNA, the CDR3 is TGCGCCAGCAGCTCTACACCTAACACCGGGGAGCTGTTTTTT.

CDR3 sequence: CATSRDGTLGEQFF. The CDR3 DNA reads as TGTGCCACCAGCAGAGATGGGACTTTGGGTGAGCAGTTCTTC. The chain links TRBV15 to TRBJ2-1; a weak D match, TRBD2 (6 bases). The CDR3 runs to 14 residues. Germline lookup yields CDR1 LNHNV and CDR2 YYDKDF (reference sequence). Deletions cut 0 bases from V and 9 bases from J, with 12 bases between.

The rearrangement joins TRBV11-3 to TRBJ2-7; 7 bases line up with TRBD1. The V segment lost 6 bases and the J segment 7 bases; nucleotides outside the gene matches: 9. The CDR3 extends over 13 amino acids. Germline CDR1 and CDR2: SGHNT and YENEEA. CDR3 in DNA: TGTGCCAGCAGACGGGACAGTTCGGAGGAGCAGTACTTC. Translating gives CASRRDSSEEQYF.

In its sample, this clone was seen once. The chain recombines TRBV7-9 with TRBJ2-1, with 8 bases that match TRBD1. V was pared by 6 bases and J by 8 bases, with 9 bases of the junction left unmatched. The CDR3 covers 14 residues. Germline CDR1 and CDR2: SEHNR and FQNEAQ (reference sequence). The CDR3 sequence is CASRGTGLMHEQFF. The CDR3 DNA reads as TGTGCCAGCAGAGGGACAGGCCTCATGCATGAGCAGTTCTTC.

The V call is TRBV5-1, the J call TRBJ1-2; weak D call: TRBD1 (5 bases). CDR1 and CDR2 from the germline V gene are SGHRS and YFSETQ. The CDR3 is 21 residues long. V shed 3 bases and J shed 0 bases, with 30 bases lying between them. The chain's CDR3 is CASSSWRGSSIYRGANYGYTF. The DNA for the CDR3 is TGCGCCAGCAGCTCGTGGAGGGGCAGCTCCATCTACCGTGGAGCTAACTATGGCTACACCTTC.

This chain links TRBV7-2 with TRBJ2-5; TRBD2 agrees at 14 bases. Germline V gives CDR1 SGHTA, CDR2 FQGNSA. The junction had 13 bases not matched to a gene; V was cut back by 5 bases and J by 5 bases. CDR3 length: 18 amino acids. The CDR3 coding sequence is TGTGCCAGCAGCAATCCGGGACTAGCGGGAGTAGGGTGGGAGACCCAGTACTTC. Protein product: CASSNPGLAGVGWETQYF.

The CDR3: CASRLTGIQTGELFF. In DNA form, the CDR3 reads TGTGCCAGCAGGCTAACAGGGATCCAAACCGGGGAGCTGTTTTTT. This chain connects TRBV6-5 to TRBJ2-2, with D possibly TRBD1 on 6 matching bases. V lost 6 bases and J 5 bases, leaving 16 bases between the germline ends. CDR1 and CDR2 (germline): MNHEY, SVGAGI. This CDR3 comprises 15 residues.

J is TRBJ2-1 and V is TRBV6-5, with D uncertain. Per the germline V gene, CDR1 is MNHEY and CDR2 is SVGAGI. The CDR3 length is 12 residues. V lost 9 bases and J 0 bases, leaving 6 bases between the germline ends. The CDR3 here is CARFFSYNEQFF. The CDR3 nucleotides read TGTGCCAGGTTTTTCTCCTACAATGAGCAGTTCTTC.

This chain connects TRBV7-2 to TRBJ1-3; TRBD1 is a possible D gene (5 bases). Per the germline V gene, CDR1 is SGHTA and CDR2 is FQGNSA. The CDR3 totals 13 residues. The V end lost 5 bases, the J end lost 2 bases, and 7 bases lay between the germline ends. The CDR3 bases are TGTGCCAGCAGCAGGGGAACTGGAAACACCATATATTTT. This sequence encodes CASSRGTGNTIYF.

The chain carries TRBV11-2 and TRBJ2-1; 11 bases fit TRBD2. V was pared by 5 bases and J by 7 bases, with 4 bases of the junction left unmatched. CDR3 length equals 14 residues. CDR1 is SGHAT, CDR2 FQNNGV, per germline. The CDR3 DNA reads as TGTGCCAGCAGCAGACTAGCGGGGAATAATGAGCAGTTCTTC. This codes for CASSRLAGNNEQFF.

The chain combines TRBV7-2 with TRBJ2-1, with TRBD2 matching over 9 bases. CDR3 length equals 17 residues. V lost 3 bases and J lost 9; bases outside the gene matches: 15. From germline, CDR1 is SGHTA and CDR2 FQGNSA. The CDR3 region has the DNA TGTGCCAGCAGCTTGATCATTCTAGCGGGAAGTTGGGGTGAGCAGTTCTTC. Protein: CASSLIILAGSWGEQFF.

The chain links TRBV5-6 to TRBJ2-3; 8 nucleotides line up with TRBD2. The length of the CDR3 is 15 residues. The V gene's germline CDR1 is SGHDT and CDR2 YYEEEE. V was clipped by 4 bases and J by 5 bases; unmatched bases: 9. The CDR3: CASSRPGLGVDTQYF. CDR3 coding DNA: TGTGCCAGCAGCCGGCCGGGACTAGGGGTAGATACGCAGTATTTT.

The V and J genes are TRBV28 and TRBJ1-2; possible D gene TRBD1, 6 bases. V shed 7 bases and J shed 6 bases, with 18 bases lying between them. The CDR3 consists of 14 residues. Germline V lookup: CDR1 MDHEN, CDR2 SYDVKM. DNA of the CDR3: TGTGCCAGCAACACGGGGGCGCGGTTCGATGGCTACACCTTC. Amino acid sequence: CASNTGARFDGYTF.

CDR3 coding DNA: TGTGCCAGCAGTTTATCCCGGACCGCAGGAGATACGCAGTATTTT. It translates to CASSLSRTAGDTQYF. This chain connects TRBV28 to TRBJ2-3, with D hard to call. CDR3 length equals 15 residues. Germline lookup yields CDR1 MDHEN and CDR2 SYDVKM. Trimming left V 1 base short and J 5 bases short, with 13 bases between.

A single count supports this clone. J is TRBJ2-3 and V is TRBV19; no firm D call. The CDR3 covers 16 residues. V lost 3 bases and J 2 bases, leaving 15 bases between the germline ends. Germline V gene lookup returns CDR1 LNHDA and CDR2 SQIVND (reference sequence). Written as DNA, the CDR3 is TGTGCCAGTAGTATTACCCCAGCAGGCTCCACAGATACGCAGTATTTT. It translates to CASSITPAGSTDTQYF.